This T cell receptor (beta chain) originates from a study of blood T cell repertoires in COVID-19. Overall study: Samples came from the United States, Italy and Spain, spanning acute and convalescent COVID-19. PBMCs, B-cell-depleted T cells, or T cells provided the cDNA or gDNA that made up the material.

Original data processing: Estimates of nucleated cell counts were drawn from the amplification of reference gene primers. The table came from immunoSEQ multiplex PCR; TCRdb's copy has only in-frame clones and leaves some out. The DNA was the basis for D and trimming; V, J and clone size are from that table. The table includes a few hundred thousand clones, over 65% detected once. There are a few counts of this clone. Per germline, CDR1 SGHRS and CDR2 YFSETQ. The ends lost 1 base at V and 1 base at J; junction bases unmatched: 6. The CDR3 contains 17 residues. This receptor was identified in a man in his fifties or sixties who had recovered from COVID-19. V usage is TRBV5-1 and J usage is TRBJ2-3; 10 nucleotides line up with TRBD2. Material for sequencing was peripheral blood. In DNA, the CDR3 is TGCGCCAGCAGCTTGCGCTCTAGCGGGAGTCGCACAGATACGCAGTATTTT. Amino acid sequence: CASSLRSSGSRTDTQYF.